This paragraph covers one T cell receptor (beta chain) sequence. Its antigen specificity is not known. Base qualities were left out, and no much larger clone turns up one base away. Reading the label with the study, this specimen's treatment or condition is: live attenuated yellow fever vaccine strain. At each blood-draw timepoint, two biological replicates of bulk PBMCs were collected. PBMCs were isolated from peripheral blood using a standard Ficoll-Paque protocol. RNA was extracted with TriZol from bulk PBMCs, CD4 and CD8 fractions, and dextramer-positive and dextramer-negative fractions. The CDR3 sequence holds 12 residues, the cysteine and phenylalanine included. Of all the DNA, just the CDR3 is kept, 36 bases in frame from base 1. CDR1 and CDR2 (SGHTA, FQGTGA) derive from the germline V gene. The V and J ends are trimmed by 8 bases and 4 bases, leaving 10 bases between them. TCR cDNA was made using 5'RACE template switching, a step that added a universal primer site and unique molecular identifiers. cDNA synthesis was primed from both the TCR alpha and TCR beta constant segments. Library amplification used two PCR steps, and the second PCR step added sample barcodes and sequencing adapters. Libraries were sequenced on Illumina HiSeq 2500 (2x100 bp) or NovaSeq (2x150 bp). The published analysis was carried out like this. MIGEC handled demultiplexing of reads and collapsing into UMI consensus sequences, while MiXCR performed V(D)J alignment. Using edgeR on replicate PBMC samples, clonotypes were called vaccine-responding if FDR was below 0.01 and the log2 fold change was above 5 up to day 15. Each bulk clonotype received a CD4 or CD8 identity based on whether the sequenced CD4 or CD8 repertoire contained that clonotype at higher abundance. Through fastp at Q25 and MiXCR, TCRdb rebuilt clones from the public reads, retaining in-frame beta chains. Rows with a matching CDR3 protein are joined into one entry that keeps the most common DNA and genes. The V and J calls, along with clone size, are taken from TCRdb and not from the paper's own processing. The sample records under 550,000 distinct CDR3 sequences, roughly a fifth of which are singletons. In total, the top ten clones hold about a sixth of the sample.

The sample comes from a study of T cells after yellow fever vaccination (dated by TCRdb to between 2019 and 2020). Concerning the study at large: The SMART-Seq v4 Ultra Low Input RNA kit was used to prepare libraries from fractions with low cell numbers. To follow T-cell clones before and after both primary and booster YFV17D yellow fever vaccination, bulk TCR alpha and beta repertoires underwent longitudinal sequencing. Two healthy male donors, one aged 18 to 30 and one aged 30 to 40 years, made up the cohort. Bulk PBMC replicates and cell subsets were isolated from blood drawn at multiple timepoints before and after both primary and secondary immunization. The research as a whole found: Most clones expanded after primary vaccination were re-detected after the booster (around 96% of CD4 and around 88% of CD8), suggesting broad memory maintenance. Compared with the primary T-cell response, the secondary T-cell response was weaker but faster, peaking on day 5 rather than day 15. A small share of clonotypes was detected in both CD4 and CD8 compartments, with the overlap likely arising from convergent recombination. FACS-sorted repertoires could contain abundant contaminating clonotypes from the bulk population, so computational filtering was required. The study included only two donors, which limits how far the findings can be generalized.

This TCR was sampled from a man aged 18 to 29 who received the YFV17D yellow fever vaccine. The specimen comprised PBMCs, sampled approximately 22 days after the first yellow fever vaccination. The sequence links TRBV7-3 to TRBJ2-3; TRBD1 is a possible D gene, resting on 7 matching bases. This receptor has the CDR3 CASGGTADTQYF. The DNA sequence is as follows: TGTGCCAGCGGCGGGACAGCAGATACGCAGTATTTT.